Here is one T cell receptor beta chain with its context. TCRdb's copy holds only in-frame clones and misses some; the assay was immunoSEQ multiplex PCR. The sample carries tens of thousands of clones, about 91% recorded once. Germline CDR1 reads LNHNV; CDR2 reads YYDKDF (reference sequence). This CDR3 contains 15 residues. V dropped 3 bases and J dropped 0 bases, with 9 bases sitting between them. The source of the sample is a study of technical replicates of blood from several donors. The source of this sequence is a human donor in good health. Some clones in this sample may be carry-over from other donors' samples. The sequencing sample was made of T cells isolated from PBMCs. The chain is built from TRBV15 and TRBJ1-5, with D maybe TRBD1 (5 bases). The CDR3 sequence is CATSRGDFSNQPQHF. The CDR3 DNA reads TGTGCCACCAGCAGGGGGGACTTTAGCAATCAGCCCCAGCATTTT.